This entry concerns a single T cell receptor (beta chain). What it recognizes is unknown. V lost 6 bases, J lost 3 bases, and 7 bases stayed unmatched. This CDR3 is built from 15 residues. Germline lookup yields CDR1 LGHNT and CDR2 FRNRAP. Every one of the patients relapsed after autologous stem cell transplantation (brentuximab vedotin exposure was variable). Starting with thawed PBMCs, CD4+ T cells were purified by magnetic negative selection. Best overall response was complete response, partial response or progressive disease in these relapsed/refractory classical Hodgkin lymphoma patients. The sample originates from a study of PD-1 blockade in classical Hodgkin lymphoma. Study-level points and caveats: Nivolumab initiation under 1 year post-ASCT meant exclusion.

This table comes from immunoSEQ multiplex PCR, and its TCRdb copy is limited to in-frame clones, with some not included. This table holds tens of thousands of clones, 80% to 85% found once. The source was CD4+ T cells from blood, collected at baseline. This TCR derives from a human donor with classical Hodgkin lymphoma. The chain recombines TRBV12-5 with TRBJ2-7; 11 bases are shared with TRBD2. As DNA, the CDR3 is TGTGCTAGTGGGCCTCGACTAGCGGGGCTCTACGAGCAGTACTTC. Its protein product is CASGPRLAGLYEQYF.